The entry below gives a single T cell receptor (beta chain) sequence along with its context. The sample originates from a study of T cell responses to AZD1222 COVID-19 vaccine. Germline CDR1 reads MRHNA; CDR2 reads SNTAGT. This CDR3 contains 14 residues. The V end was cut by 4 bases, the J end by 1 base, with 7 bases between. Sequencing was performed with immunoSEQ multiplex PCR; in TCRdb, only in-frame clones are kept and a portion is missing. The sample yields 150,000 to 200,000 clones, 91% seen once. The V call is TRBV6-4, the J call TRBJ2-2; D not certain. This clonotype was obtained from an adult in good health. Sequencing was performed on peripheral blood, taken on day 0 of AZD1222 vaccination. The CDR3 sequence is CASSVERNTGELFF. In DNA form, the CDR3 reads TGTGCCAGCAGTGTAGAAAGGAACACCGGGGAGCTGTTTTTT.